The 14 T cell receptor beta chains given below trace back to one sample, sequenced in a study of blood T cells in healthy people across ages. Using a J-beta primer mix together with a sample-barcoded 5' primer, a second PCR was run for roughly 7 to 12 cycles. MiXCR, run by TCRdb on the 5' RACE reads, gives a single entry per CDR3 protein. The sample has about 780,000 distinct CDR3 sequences, 35% to 50% seen once. Input material: blood. All receptors derive from an older man in good health.

The count of this clonotype is one. It may be a read error: a sequence one base away is much more abundant. The CDR3 sequence is CASSLGGENSYEQYF. CDR3 sequence (DNA): TGTGCCAGCAGCTTAGGGGGGGAAAATAGCTACGAGCAGTACTTC. This rearrangement joins TRBV7-2 to TRBJ2-7; maybe TRBD2 (6 bases). V was cut by 1 base and J by 3 bases, with 13 bases left in between. The germline gives CDR1 SGHTA, CDR2 FQGNSA. The length of the CDR3 is 15 residues. The complete variable domain, with remaining parts taken from reference TRBV7-2 and TRBJ2-7, reads GAGVSQSPSNKVTEKGKDVELRCDPISGHTALYWYRQSLGQGLEFLIYFQGNSAPDKSGLPSDRFSAERTGGSVSTLTIQRTQQEDSAVYLCASSLGGENSYEQYFGPGTRLTVT.

This clonotype was observed a single time. CDR3 nucleotide sequence: TGTGCCATCAGTTCTAGCGGGAGGCACACCGGGGAGCTGTTTTTT. The encoded protein is CAISSSGRHTGELFF. This rearrangement joins TRBV10-3 to TRBJ2-2; 11 nucleotides match TRBD2. Per germline, CDR1 ENHRY and CDR2 SYGVKD. V was clipped by 5 bases and J by 3 bases; unmatched bases: 2. The CDR3 runs 15 residues.

The V call is TRBV5-1, the J call TRBJ1-1; 8 bases match TRBD1. J was trimmed by 1 base and V by 4 bases; bases with no gene match: 3. The CDR3 has 14 residues. CDR1 is SGHRS and CDR2 is YFSETQ in the germline V gene. CDR3 region: CASSDGTGNTEAFF. The CDR3 DNA follows: TGCGCCAGCAGCGATGGGACAGGGAACACTGAAGCTTTCTTT. Based on the CDR3 plus reference TRBV5-1 and TRBJ1-1, the full variable domain is KAGVTQTPRYLIKTRGQQVTLSCSPISGHRSVSWYQQTPGQGLQFLFEYFSETQRNKGNFPGRFSGRQFSNSRSEMNVSTLELGDSALYLCASSDGTGNTEAFFGQGTRLTVV.

The rearrangement joins TRBV7-3 to TRBJ2-2; 7 bases fit TRBD2. The CDR3 spans 15 residues. Germline V gene sequence: CDR1 SGHTA, CDR2 FQGTGA. With 3 bases clipped from V and 5 bases from J, the junction kept 6 bases outside the gene matches. The DNA of the CDR3 is TGTGCCAGCAGCTTGGCGGGAGTAGGGACCGGGGAGCTGTTTTTT. Translating it yields CASSLAGVGTGELFF.

There are a few counts of this clonotype. The chain combines TRBV29-1 with TRBJ2-5; D is perhaps TRBD2 (6 bases). The CDR3 has 14 residues. The germline CDR1 and CDR2 sequences are SQVTM and ANQGSEA. The V and J ends lost 2 bases and 5 bases respectively, with 15 bases between them. The chain's CDR3 is CSVEPGGPLETQYF. Written as DNA, the CDR3 is TGCAGCGTTGAACCCGGGGGTCCTCTCGAGACCCAGTACTTC.

V gene TRBV18 combines with J gene TRBJ2-5, with a tentative D call TRBD1 (6 bases). The CDR3 is 16 amino acids. V shed 6 bases and J shed 11 bases, with 28 bases lying between them. Germline V gene lookup returns CDR1 KGHSH and CDR2 LQKENI. The CDR3 region is CASSSFRTDPYNEQYF. The CDR3 nucleotides are TGTGCCAGCTCCTCCTTTCGGACAGATCCCTACAATGAGCAGTACTTC.

The chain joins TRBV7-2 to TRBJ2-3; no clear D gene. V was trimmed by 5 bases and J by 1 base, leaving 7 bases between them. CDR1 and CDR2 from the germline V gene are SGHTA and FQGNSA. This CDR3 is built from 13 residues. This CDR3 reads CASSPQRTDTQYF. CDR3 DNA sequence: TGTGCCAGCAGCCCCCAGCGCACAGATACGCAGTATTTT. Complete variable domain (other parts from reference TRBV7-2 and TRBJ2-3): GAGVSQSPSNKVTEKGKDVELRCDPISGHTALYWYRQSLGQGLEFLIYFQGNSAPDKSGLPSDRFSAERTGGSVSTLTIQRTQQEDSAVYLCASSPQRTDTQYFGPGTRLTVL.

This clonotype was detected only a few times. The V and J genes are TRBV20-1 and TRBJ2-5, with TRBD1 matching over 11 bases. J gave up 4 bases and V 7 bases, and 5 bases lay outside the gene matches. The CDR3 has 13 amino acids. Per germline, CDR1 DFQATT and CDR2 SNEGSKA (reference sequence). Here the CDR3 DNA reads TGCAGTGTAGGGACAGGGGGTCGAGAGACCCAGTACTTC. As protein: CSVGTGGRETQYF.

This clonotype has only a few counts. This chain uses TRBV5-1 with TRBJ2-3, with D perhaps TRBD1 (5 bases). Germline values: CDR1 SGHRS, CDR2 YFSETQ. The CDR3 contains 16 residues. V dropped 4 bases and J dropped 1 base, with 16 bases sitting between them. The CDR3 spells CASSPTRQRRTDTQYF. The CDR3 coding sequence is TGCGCCAGCAGCCCGACCCGACAGAGACGCACAGATACGCAGTATTTT.

Note on this clonotype: This may stem from a read error, because a much larger clone lies one nucleotide away. The rearrangement joins TRBV12-3 or TRBV12-4 to TRBJ1-6; D not resolved. V lost 4 bases to trimming and J lost 9 bases, with 13 bases between them. This CDR3 has 14 amino acids. CDR3 region: CASSYRKGGSPLHF. The CDR3 nucleotides read TGTGCCAGCAGTTATCGAAAAGGAGGTTCACCCCTCCACTTT.

This rearrangement joins TRBV20-1 to TRBJ1-5; D ambiguous. V was cut by 6 bases and J by 6 bases, with 15 bases left in between. Per germline, CDR1 DFQATT and CDR2 SNEGSKA (reference sequence). The CDR3 is made up of 13 amino acids. The CDR3 is CSAGRGDGQPQHF. Written as DNA, the CDR3 is TGCAGTGCCGGTCGAGGAGATGGTCAGCCCCAGCATTTT.

This chain uses TRBV18 with TRBJ2-7, with D uncertain. V was clipped by 1 base and J by 3 bases, with 10 bases between them. The CDR3 loop spans 14 amino acids. The V gene's germline CDR1 is KGHSH and CDR2 LQKENI. This CDR3 reads CASSPQSRDYEQYF. CDR3 sequence (DNA): TGTGCCAGCTCACCACAATCCAGAGACTACGAGCAGTACTTC.

The chain is built from TRBV3-1 and TRBJ2-3; TRBD2 agrees at 7 bases. CDR1 LGHDT and CDR2 YNNKEL come from the germline V gene (reference sequence). V dropped 2 bases and J dropped 3; count of bases not matched to a gene: 8. The CDR3 spans 16 residues. CDR3 DNA: TGTGCCAGCAGCCAATTCTCGGCGGGAGCTACAGATACGCAGTATTTT. Protein: CASSQFSAGATDTQYF.

This rearrangement joins TRBV12-3 or TRBV12-4 to TRBJ1-2; TRBD1 aligns across 7 bases. V dropped 3 bases and J dropped 0; count of bases not matched to a gene: 7. CDR3 length equals 16 residues. CDR3 sequence reads: CASSFAHGTANYGYTF. DNA of the CDR3: TGTGCCAGCAGTTTCGCACACGGGACAGCTAACTATGGCTACACCTTC.